This T cell receptor beta chain was captured by sequencing in a study of naive and memory T cell subsets. The CDR3 runs to 15 residues. V lost 5 bases to trimming and J lost 6 bases; unmatched junction nucleotides: 5. Germline V gene lookup returns CDR1 LNHDA and CDR2 SQIVND (reference sequence). Four PCR rounds used nested alpha and beta constant region primers plus the SP2 primer. Using its own MiXCR run on the 5' RACE reads, TCRdb lists one record per CDR3 protein. Seen here are roughly 60,000 distinct CDR3 sequences, approximately 7.2% observed once, and the top ten hold 9% to 10%. An oligonucleotide containing a UMI was ligated to the 3' end of TCR cDNA. This clonotype was seen more than once but under ten times.

The gene calls are TRBV19 and TRBJ2-2; TRBD1 matches at 11 bases. The receptor comes from a male donor in good health. Here the CDR3 reads CASSSTDRGPGELFF. The DNA for the CDR3 is TGTGCCAGTAGTTCAACGGACAGGGGGCCCGGGGAGCTGTTTTTT.